The clone carrying this T cell receptor (beta chain) was seen at least ten times. Its antigen is not identified. This specimen belongs to a study of T cells after yellow fever vaccination. Study-wide background: Where fractions had low cell numbers, libraries were prepared from them with the SMART-Seq v4 Ultra Low Input RNA kit.

Study-level points and caveats: Of the clonotypes, a small share occurred in both CD4 and CD8 compartments. Post-booster repertoires again held most primary-vaccination clones (roughly 96% CD4, roughly 88% CD8). One caveat is that FACS-sorted repertoires could contain abundant clonotypes contaminating from the bulk population.

TCRdb re-called the 5' RACE reads through MiXCR, storing one row per CDR3 protein. The data contain 200,000 to 300,000 distinct CDR3 sequences, around 3.5% of them seen just once; the ten biggest clones take up under 20%. With 0 bases removed from V and 6 bases from J, the gap between germline ends came to 6 bases. The germline CDR1 and CDR2 sequences are DFQATT and SNEGSKA (reference sequence). The CDR3 has 12 amino acids. The chain carries TRBV20-1 and TRBJ1-5, with D possibly matching TRBD1 (5 bases). Sequences were derived from PBMCs, sampled 15 days after the yellow fever booster vaccination. The receptor was derived from a man aged 18-30 years who received the YFV17D yellow fever vaccine. The CDR3 coding sequence is TGCAGTGCTAGAGACAGGGCTCAGCCCCAGCATTTT. This codes for CSARDRAQPQHF.